The T cell receptor beta chain described here comes from a study of early T cells in non-severe SARS-CoV-2 infection. About the study: RNA in bulk from unsorted whole blood was sequenced, and chains were unpaired. Findings of the study overall: Missing private and CD4 specificities, VDJdb matching favored anti-spike CD8 responses.

This clonotype was counted a few times. What it binds is not known. Attached unique molecular identifiers marked individual cDNA molecules. TCRdb re-called the 5' RACE reads through MiXCR, storing one row per CDR3 protein. The table has 90,000 to 120,000 distinct CDR3 sequences, roughly 11% seen once. The ends were cut back, 6 bases at V and 1 base at J, with 12 bases in the middle. The CDR3 runs 13 residues. Germline V CDR1 and CDR2: DFQATT, SNEGSKA (reference sequence). This clonotype was obtained from an adult who was a healthcare worker with PCR-confirmed SARS-CoV-2 infection or an uninfected control (not recorded which). The chain employs TRBV20-1 and TRBJ2-5; maybe TRBD1 (6 bases). The sample consisted of whole blood. The CDR3 sequence is CSAAGQLQETQYF. The DNA of the CDR3 is TGCAGTGCCGCCGGACAGCTCCAAGAGACCCAGTACTTC.